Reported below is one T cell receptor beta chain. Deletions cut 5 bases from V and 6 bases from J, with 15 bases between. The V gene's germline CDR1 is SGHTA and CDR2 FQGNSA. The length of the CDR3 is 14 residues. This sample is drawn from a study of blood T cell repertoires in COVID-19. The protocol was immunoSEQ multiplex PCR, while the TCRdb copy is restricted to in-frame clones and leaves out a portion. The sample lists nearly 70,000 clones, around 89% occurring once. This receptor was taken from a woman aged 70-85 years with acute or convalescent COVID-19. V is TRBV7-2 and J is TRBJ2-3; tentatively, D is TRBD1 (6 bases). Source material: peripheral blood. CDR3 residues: CASSPPGQIDTQYF. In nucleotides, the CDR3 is TGTGCCAGCAGCCCCCCTGGACAGATCGATACGCAGTATTTT.